The next 12 T cell receptor beta chains were all read from a single sample in a study of T-cell reconstitution after alpha-beta-depleted transplantation in children. The TCRbeta library was prepared with unique molecular identifiers. TCRdb fed the PCR reads into MiXCR, producing one record per CDR3 protein. The sample consists of 500,000 to 650,000 distinct CDR3 sequences, about an eighth of them appearing once. The sample was PBMCs, mostly from graft donor cells, taken 180 days after TCRalphabeta/CD19-depleted stem cell transplant. These receptor sequences come from a female patient aged 2-15 years who had a stem cell transplant for aplastic anemia, so the T cells may come from the graft donor.

The gene calls are TRBV28 and TRBJ2-3; 11 bases agree with TRBD2. Germline loops: CDR1 MDHEN, CDR2 SYDVKM. CDR3 length: 16 amino acids. The junction had 6 bases not matched to a gene; V was cut back by 3 bases and J by 4 bases. Here the CDR3 reads CASSFQLAGESDTQYF. The CDR3 nucleotides are TGTGCCAGCAGTTTTCAACTAGCGGGAGAGTCAGATACGCAGTATTTT.

This clonotype has more than one count but fewer than ten. A junction boundary mismatches the germline segment, possibly from a read error. The chain employs TRBV10-3 and TRBJ2-3, with 9 bases matching TRBD2. The CDR3 is made up of 17 amino acids. Germline V gene data show CDR1 as ENHRY and CDR2 as SYGVKD. In DNA, the CDR3 is TGTGCCAGCAGTGCGTTTCGACTAGCGGATCGCACAGATACGCAGTATTTT. Encoded protein: CASSAFRLADRTDTQYF.

CDR3 nucleotides: TGTGCCAGCAGCTCGAACCAGGGGCAAGAGCAGTACGTC. It encodes CASSSNQGQEQYV. V gene TRBV7-2 combines with J gene TRBJ2-7, with a possible D match to TRBD1 (6 bases). Germline V gene sequence: CDR1 SGHTA, CDR2 FQGNSA. The V end was cut by 4 bases, the J end by 7 bases, with 14 bases between. This CDR3 has 13 amino acids.

This clonotype was recorded many times. The chain combines TRBV3-1 with TRBJ2-1; TRBD2 aligns across 7 bases. The V and J ends lost 4 bases and 4 bases, in that order; junction bases with no gene match: 13. CDR1 LGHDT and CDR2 YNNKEL come from the germline V gene (reference sequence). CDR3 length: 17 residues. CDR3 DNA: TGTGCCAGCAGCCCCGGTAGAGCTGGGGGGGTTTACAATGAGCAGTTCTTC. Translation gives CASSPGRAGGVYNEQFF.

V and J are TRBV15 and TRBJ2-2; TRBD2 might be the D (5 bases). V lost 1 base to trimming and J lost 1 base, with 7 bases between them. CDR3 length equals 15 residues. CDR1 is LNHNV, CDR2 YYDKDF, per germline (reference sequence). CDR3 in amino acids: CATSRGAGNTGELFF. In nucleotides, the CDR3 is TGTGCCACCAGCAGAGGGGCGGGGAACACCGGGGAGCTGTTTTTT.

This chain joins TRBV4-3 and TRBJ2-5; 7 bases match TRBD2. The CDR3 loop spans 14 amino acids. Trimming at V came to 1 base and at J to 9 bases, leaving 8 bases not matched to a gene. Germline lookup yields CDR1 LGHNA and CDR2 YSLEER. The CDR3 region has the DNA TGCGCCAGCAGCCAAGGTGTGGGGGGGAGGGCCCAGTACTTC. It specifies CASSQGVGGRAQYF.

This clonotype appeared a few times. The chain recombines TRBV20-1 with TRBJ2-1, with D perhaps TRBD1 (5 bases). CDR3 length: 10 residues. Germline V gene lookup returns CDR1 DFQATT and CDR2 SNEGSKA (reference sequence). DNA for the CDR3: TGCGGGTATCAGGGCAATGAGCAGTTCTTC. Residues: CGYQGNEQFF.

The chain couples TRBV3-1 to TRBJ2-1, with 8 bases lining up with TRBD2. The CDR3 contains 17 residues. CDR1 and CDR2 from the germline V gene are LGHDT and YNNKEL (reference sequence). The V gene end was trimmed by 4 bases and the J gene end by 3 bases; junction bases not matched to a gene: 11. The CDR3 coding sequence is TGTGCCAGCAGCCCCCCTATGGCGGGAGGATTCTACAATGAGCAGTTCTTC. It encodes CASSPPMAGGFYNEQFF.

The chain uses TRBV7-2 and TRBJ2-3; D remains unclear. V was cut by 7 bases and J by 3 bases, with 23 bases left in between. CDR3 size: 17 residues. Germline V gene data show CDR1 as SGHTA and CDR2 as FQGNSA. Here the CDR3 DNA reads TGTGCCAGCACCACGACCAGGCCCGGATTCTTGACAGATACGCAGTATTTT. This codes for CASTTTRPGFLTDTQYF.

The chain recombines TRBV7-8 with TRBJ2-1; D ambiguous. The CDR3 length is 16 residues. The ends were cut back, 5 bases at V and 7 bases at J, with 21 bases in the middle. CDR1 SGHVS and CDR2 FQNEAQ come from the germline V gene. The CDR3 DNA reads as TGTGCCAGCAGCCACCTTGACGGAACACCCGGTAATGAGCAGTTCTTC. This gives the protein CASSHLDGTPGNEQFF.

V and J are TRBV18 and TRBJ2-7; 12 bases map to TRBD2. CDR3 size: 16 residues. From germline, CDR1 is KGHSH and CDR2 LQKENI. Unmatched junction bases numbered 3, after V lost 1 base and J lost 2 bases. The CDR3, as DNA: TGTGCCAGCTCACCACGTGGACTAGCGGGAACCTACGAGCAGTACTTC. As protein: CASSPRGLAGTYEQYF. The full variable domain, rest sourced from reference TRBV18 and TRBJ2-7, is NAGVMQNPRHLVRRRGQEARLRCSPMKGHSHVYWYRQLPEEGLKFMVYLQKENIIDESGMPKERFSAEFPKEGPSILRIQQVVRGDSAAYFCASSPRGLAGTYEQYFGPGTRLTVT.

The rearrangement uses TRBV7-2 and TRBJ1-6; 7 bases agree with TRBD1. V lost 4 bases and J lost 9; bases outside the gene matches: 3. Germline V CDR1 and CDR2: SGHTA, FQGNSA. CDR3 length equals 13 residues. CDR3 sequence: CASSYYRGSPLHF. CDR3 nucleotides: TGTGCCAGCAGCTATTACAGGGGTTCACCCCTCCACTTT. The whole variable domain, filled in from reference TRBV7-2 and TRBJ1-6, reads GAGVSQSPSNKVTEKGKDVELRCDPISGHTALYWYRQSLGQGLEFLIYFQGNSAPDKSGLPSDRFSAERTGGSVSTLTIQRTQQEDSAVYLCASSYYRGSPLHFGNGTRLTVT.